What follows is one T cell receptor (beta chain) and its context. Its cognate antigen is unknown. Trimming cost V 2 bases and J 0 bases, with 7 bases left between them. This CDR3 contains 14 residues. Germline CDR1 LGHNA, CDR2 YSLEER. TCRdb's copy holds only in-frame clones and misses some; the assay was immunoSEQ multiplex PCR. The sample lists roughly 2.1 million clones; more than 85% were seen once. This sample stems from a study of shared clonotypes between healthy human individuals. Study at large: In total, the donors were a couple of women and three men aged 18 to 49. CD4 naive and CD4 memory each took three plates per donor, while CD8 naive took two and CD8 memory one.

The study, taken as a whole, reports: Clonotype sharing among donors, it was expected, would be affected by sequencing depth. Compared with clonotypes that all four donors shared, non-shared clonotypes had lower generation probabilities.

Cells designated naive CD8 were CD45RO-negative and were positively selected for CCR7, with terminally differentiated effector memory CD45RA+ cells excluded. The clonotype was recovered from a man between 18 and 29 years old in good health. Some clones in this sample may be carry-over from other donors' samples. The sample comprised naive CD8+ T cells from PBMCs. The chain is built from TRBV4-3 and TRBJ1-2, with D uncertain. CDR3 coding DNA: TGCGCCAGCAGCCAACCTGGGGCTAACTATGGCTACACCTTC. Translating it yields CASSQPGANYGYTF.